These 25 T cell receptor beta chains originate from one sample sequenced in a study of tumor-infiltrating lymphocytes in primary liver carcinoma. Blood RNA was derived from unsorted whole blood, and germline DNA was extracted too. With approximately 500 ng total RNA as template and a constant-region primer, TCR beta cDNA was made. Three-round nested multiplex PCR performed with slightly modified ARM-PCR produced the TCR beta libraries. It was with TRBV1-TRBV30 forward primers and a C-beta reverse primer that the first two PCR rounds were run, at around 11 cycles each. TCRdb independently ran MiXCR on the multiplex PCR reads; one entry per CDR3 protein. The table includes around 170,000 distinct CDR3 sequences, 50% to 75% detected once. Sequencing input: peripheral blood. These receptors all come from a man aged 35 to 55 with primary liver carcinoma and hepatitis B virus infection.

This clonotype was recorded at least ten times. The rearrangement uses TRBV4-2 and TRBJ1-1; D not resolved. CDR1 LGHNA and CDR2 YNFKEQ come from the germline V gene. CDR3 size: 13 residues. V lost 3 bases and J 5 bases, leaving 10 bases between the germline ends. The CDR3 region has the DNA TGTGCCAGCAGCCACGATATCAAAACTGAAGCTTTCTTT. Its translation: CASSHDIKTEAFF.

This clonotype was counted between two and nine times. One junction end disagrees with the germline gene, perhaps due to a read error. V gene TRBV29-1 combines with J gene TRBJ2-7, with D possibly TRBD2 on 7 matching bases. The CDR3 sequence is 10 residues long. The germline gives CDR1 SQVTM, CDR2 ANQGSEA. CDR3 DNA sequence: TGCAGCGTTGAAATGGGGGGCGGGGGTTTC. This gives the protein CSVEMGGGGF.

This clonotype was recorded many times. The rearrangement uses TRBV29-1 and TRBJ1-5, with a possible D match to TRBD1 (6 bases). This CDR3 is built from 12 residues. Between the trimmed V and J ends, which lost 2 bases and 13 bases, there was a span of 15 bases. Germline CDR1 and CDR2: SQVTM and ANQGSEA. Here the CDR3 DNA reads TGCAGCGTTGAAACTGGGGGCAGTAGTCAGCATTTT. Its protein is CSVETGGSSQHF.

The chain has TRBV29-1 and TRBJ2-7; possible D gene TRBD1, 6 bases. In germline, CDR1 is SQVTM, CDR2 ANQGSEA. Between the trimmed V and J ends, which lost 7 bases and 0 bases, there was a span of 10 bases. The CDR3 has 12 amino acids. The CDR3 nucleotides read TGCAGCGCGAGGGGGAGCTCCTACGAGCAGTACTTC. Translating it yields CSARGSSYEQYF.

Details on this clonotype: Since a much larger clone is just one base distant, this may be a read error. Written as DNA, the CDR3 is TGTGCCAGCCGCGTCCAGAGGTTCTCTGGAAACACCATATATTTT. Encoded protein: CASRVQRFSGNTIYF. The chain joins TRBV11-2 to TRBJ1-3; D unresolved. Trimming pared 8 bases from V and 0 bases from J, leaving 14 bases between. The germline V gene encodes CDR1 SGHAT and CDR2 FQNNGV. The CDR3 spans 15 residues.

This clonotype was found once. One end of the junction fails to match germline, which may point to a read error. The chain combines TRBV11-3 with TRBJ2-1, with a tentative D call TRBD2 (6 bases). Germline values: CDR1 SGHNT, CDR2 YENEEA. CDR3 length: 14 residues. Here the CDR3 reads CASSPGLIHNGQFF. Written as DNA, the CDR3 is TGTGCCAGTAGCCCCGGACTAATCCACAATGGGCAGTTCTTC. Full variable domain (remainder filled in from reference TRBV11-3 and TRBJ2-1): EAGVVQSPRYKIIEKKQPVAFWCNPISGHNTLYWYLQNLGQGPELLIRYENEEAVDDSQLPKDRFSAERLKGVDSTLKIQPAELGDSAVYLCASSPGLIHNGQFFGPGTRLTVL.

V gene TRBV4-1 combines with J gene TRBJ1-5; no firm D call. CDR1 MGHRA and CDR2 YSYEKL come from the germline V gene. V shed 4 bases and J shed 0 bases, with 10 bases lying between them. The CDR3 contains 15 residues. The CDR3 reads CASSRPGLSNQPQHF. In DNA, the CDR3 is TGCGCCAGCAGCCGCCCGGGCCTTAGCAATCAGCCCCAGCATTTT.

Concerning this clonotype: A much larger clone differs by one base, so this may be a read error. The V and J genes are TRBV11-2 and TRBJ2-7; 14 bases agree with TRBD2. Germline CDR1 is SGHAT and CDR2 is FQNNGV. This CDR3 has 16 amino acids. In DNA, the CDR3 is TGTGTCAGCAGCTCGGGACTAGCGGGAGATTGGTACGAGCAGTACTTC. Its protein product is CVSSSGLAGDWYEQYF.

About this clonotype itself: One end of the junction varies from germline; a read error may be responsible. The CDR3 sequence: CANSEVFRNTEAFF. In DNA form, the CDR3 reads TGTGCCAACAGTGAAGTGTTCAGAAACACTGAAGCTTTCTTT. The chain combines TRBV6-1 with TRBJ1-1; D not certain. From germline, CDR1 is MNHNS and CDR2 SASEGT. CDR3 length equals 14 residues.

Turning to this clonotype: It may be a read error: a sequence one base away is much more abundant. This chain uses TRBV11-2 with TRBJ2-7; D gene ambiguous. The CDR3 sequence is 15 residues long. The V gene's germline CDR1 is SGHAT and CDR2 FQNNGV. V lost 4 bases and J 0 bases, leaving 13 bases between the germline ends. The CDR3 sequence: CASSSGPSGSYEQYF. CDR3 bases: TGTGCCAGCAGCTCCGGTCCCTCGGGCTCCTACGAGCAGTACTTC.

A few counts support this clonotype. The chain couples TRBV10-3 to TRBJ2-2, with 9 bases lining up with TRBD1. The length of the CDR3 is 14 residues. V shed 6 bases, J shed 1 base, and the junction held 0 bases outside the gene matches. The germline V gene has CDR1 ENHRY and CDR2 SYGVKD. The CDR3 reads CAIRGQGNTGELFF. The CDR3 bases are TGTGCCATCAGGGGACAGGGGAACACCGGGGAGCTGTTTTTT.

The rearrangement joins TRBV6-5 to TRBJ2-3; TRBD2 might be the D (5 bases). The CDR3 consists of 15 residues. The germline CDR1 and CDR2 sequences are MNHEY and SVGAGI. Trimming stripped 5 bases from V and 6 bases from J, with 18 bases between. As DNA, the CDR3 is TGTGCCAGCAGTGAGCGCCGGTCGGACTCTGATACGCAGTATTTT. Translation: CASSERRSDSDTQYF.

The CDR3 spells CASSEARTGGSGQFF. CDR3 nucleotides: TGTGCCAGCAGTGAAGCGCGGACAGGCGGGAGTGGGCAGTTCTTC. The V call is TRBV6-1, the J call TRBJ2-1; D is tentatively TRBD1 or TRBD2 (7 bases each). V dropped 0 bases and J dropped 12 bases, with 18 bases sitting between them. CDR3 size: 15 residues. Germline V CDR1 and CDR2: MNHNS, SASEGT.

This clonotype was seen a handful of times. The gene calls are TRBV6-2 or TRBV6-3 and TRBJ2-7; 7 bases map to TRBD2. Germline values: CDR1 MNHEY, CDR2 SVGEGT. The CDR3 totals 15 residues. Trimming removed 6 bases from V and 0 bases from J; junction bases left unmatched: 8. This CDR3 is CASRNPAGSSYEQYF. In DNA, the CDR3 is TGTGCCAGCAGAAACCCAGCGGGGAGCTCCTACGAGCAGTACTTC.

The rearrangement joins TRBV5-4 to TRBJ2-7, with 7 bases fitting TRBD1. Looked up from germline, CDR1 is SGHNT and CDR2 is YYREEE (reference sequence). The CDR3 totals 14 residues. The V segment lost 2 bases and the J segment 0 bases; nucleotides outside the gene matches: 2. The CDR3: CASSFGTVSYEQYF. CDR3 DNA sequence: TGTGCCAGCAGCTTCGGGACAGTCTCCTACGAGCAGTACTTC.

The genes are TRBV28 and TRBJ2-1; TRBD2 is a possible D gene (5 bases). The CDR3 has 14 amino acids. Germline V gives CDR1 MDHEN, CDR2 SYDVKM. Trimming removed 6 bases from V and 0 bases from J, with 9 bases in between. Here the CDR3 DNA reads TGTGCCAGCAGGAGGGCGAGCTCCTACAATGAGCAGTTCTTC. This codes for CASRRASSYNEQFF. Full variable domain (outside the CDR3, taken from reference TRBV28 and TRBJ2-1): DVKVTQSSRYLVKRTGEKVFLECVQDMDHENMFWYRQDPGLGLRLIYFSYDVKMKEKGDIPEGYSVSREKKERFSLILESASTNQTSMYLCASRRASSYNEQFFGPGTRLTVL.

This clonotype was detected a few times. The chain joins TRBV12-5 to TRBJ2-1; the D gene is possibly TRBD2 (5 bases). The CDR3 loop spans 12 amino acids. The germline gives CDR1 LGHNT, CDR2 FRNRAP. Trimming cost V 5 bases and J 9 bases, with 11 bases left between them. The CDR3 DNA reads TGTGCTAGTGGTGTAGTTGAGGGTGAGCAGTTCTTC. This codes for CASGVVEGEQFF.

The table lists this clonotype with a few counts. The CDR3 spells CSVEGQGGDTIYF. CDR3 sequence (DNA): TGCAGCGTTGAGGGACAGGGCGGCGACACCATATATTTT. J is TRBJ1-3 and V is TRBV29-1; 9 bases agree with TRBD1. The germline V gene has CDR1 SQVTM and CDR2 ANQGSEA. This CDR3 contains 13 residues. Unmatched junction bases numbered 5, after V lost 3 bases and J lost 8 bases.

Points on this clonotype: The junction and the germline gene differ at one end; a read error may be behind it. The gene calls are TRBV11-2 and TRBJ2-7; D possibly corresponds to TRBD1 (7 bases). Germline V CDR1 and CDR2: SGHAT, FQNNGV. The CDR3 loop spans 15 amino acids. The CDR3 DNA sequence: TGTGCCAGCAGTTTAGACAGGGACGGGGGTTACGAGCAGTACTTC. It encodes CASSLDRDGGYEQYF. The full variable domain, its missing parts supplied by reference TRBV11-2 and TRBJ2-7, is EAGVAQSPRYKIIEKRQSVAFWCNPISGHATLYWYQQILGQGPKLLIQFQNNGVVDDSQLPKDRFSAERLKGVDSTLKIQPAKLEDSAVYLCASSLDRDGGYEQYFGPGTRLTVT.

This clonotype was counted a single time. V gene TRBV11-2 combines with J gene TRBJ1-1; D perhaps matches TRBD1 (6 bases). The V end was cut by 5 bases, the J end by 5 bases, with 21 bases between. The CDR3 is made up of 16 amino acids. The germline gives CDR1 SGHAT, CDR2 FQNNGV. In DNA, the CDR3 is TGTGCCAGCAGCCCGTTCCCCGACAGGCCAAAGACTGAAGCTTTCTTT. Translation gives CASSPFPDRPKTEAFF.

This clonotype has a handful of counts. This rearrangement joins TRBV14 to TRBJ1-2; 7 nucleotides line up with TRBD1. The J segment lost 4 bases and the V segment lost 1 base, leaving 12 bases of the junction unmatched. The CDR3 consists of 17 residues. CDR1 SGHDN and CDR2 FVKESK come from the germline V gene. CDR3 in amino acids: CASSQAGALGQFYGYTF. CDR3 sequence (DNA): TGTGCCAGCAGCCAAGCGGGGGCCCTGGGACAGTTCTATGGCTACACCTTC.

Concerning this clonotype: Compared with germline, one end of the junction differs, possibly owing to a read error. The V call is TRBV11-2, the J call TRBJ2-7; TRBD1 matches 8 bases. The CDR3 has 13 residues. Germline V gives CDR1 SGHAT, CDR2 FQNNGV. CDR3 DNA: TGTGCCAGCAGCTCCGGACAGGGTCATGAGCAGTATTTC. This gives the protein CASSSGQGHEQYF.

The rearrangement uses TRBV4-1 and TRBJ2-1, with 11 bases aligning to TRBD2. Trimming cost V 2 bases and J 2 bases; bases outside gene matches: 11. Germline CDR1 reads MGHRA; CDR2 reads YSYEKL. The CDR3 covers 19 residues. This CDR3 is CASSQLGLAASYTYNEQFF. In DNA form, the CDR3 reads TGCGCCAGCAGCCAACTGGGACTAGCGGCCTCGTACACCTACAATGAGCAGTTCTTC.

In its sample, this clonotype was seen a few times. CDR3 protein: CASSHDAEQFF. The CDR3 bases are TGTGCCAGCAGCCACGATGCTGAGCAGTTCTTC. The rearrangement uses TRBV7-8 and TRBJ2-1; no clear D gene. Germline CDR1 SGHVS, CDR2 FQNEAQ. The CDR3 is made up of 11 amino acids. Trimming removed 5 bases at V and 9 bases at J, with 8 bases between.

The J gene is TRBJ1-1, the V gene TRBV6-6, with 10 bases matching TRBD1. The CDR3 is 14 residues long. Germline-derived CDR1 and CDR2 are MNHNY and SVGAGI (reference sequence). Unmatched junction bases numbered 7, after V lost 10 bases and J lost 2 bases. The CDR3 protein is CAIRTGGGNTEAFF. The CDR3 bases are TGTGCCATCAGGACAGGGGGAGGTAACACTGAAGCTTTCTTT.